This T cell receptor beta chain originates from a study of blood T cell repertoires in COVID-19. Study in general: Whether acute or convalescent, the COVID-19 samples came from the United States, Italy and Spain. The cDNA or gDNA used as material had been derived from T cells, B-cell-depleted T cells, or PBMCs.

Participants were placed into cohorts based on the clinical history they reported. The germline V and J ends were trimmed by 0 bases and 5 bases, with 13 bases remaining between them. CDR3 size: 16 residues. Looked up from germline, CDR1 is MGHRA and CDR2 is YSYEKL. Per the original methods: Using reference gene primer amplification, nucleated cell counts were estimated. The assay was immunoSEQ multiplex PCR, and TCRdb's table has in-frame clones only and misses some. V and J calls and clone size are as listed in that table; D and trimming were resolved from the DNA. Of 110,000 to 150,000 clones listed, about 90% were seen once; the top ten hold about 11%.

This receptor was taken from a man in his 60s who had recovered from COVID-19. The chain recombines TRBV4-1 with TRBJ1-4; no firm D call. The source material was PBMCs or T cells enriched from blood (not recorded which). The CDR3 DNA sequence: TGCGCCAGCAGCCAAGAATTTACCACAGAAAATGAAAAACTGTTTTTT. Translation gives CASSQEFTTENEKLFF.